This T cell receptor beta chain stems from a study of beta chain features in type 1 diabetes. In the study overall: Patients did not differ from healthy donors in age, gender or cell yield.

The CDR3 is made up of 14 amino acids. V was trimmed by 3 bases and J by 2 bases, leaving 11 bases between them. Germline-derived CDR1 and CDR2 are LNHNV and YYDKDF (reference sequence). Broader study findings: The naive, central memory and Treg TCRB repertoires of patients appeared to be more similar to one another than those of healthy donors. Individuals with type 1 diabetes displayed fewer insertions and more deletions at VDJ junctions. Shorter TCRB CDR3s, moderately but significantly so, were found in Type 1 diabetes patients in all four CD4+ subsets.

This clone was observed a handful of times. The target antigen is unknown. Every isolated RNA sample was fully reverse transcribed, so sequencing captured expressed TCRB transcripts. The repertoire was sequenced with immunoSEQ multiplex PCR; TCRdb's copy has only in-frame clones and lacks some. The sample has 160,000 or so clones; around 8.3% are singletons. Over 95% purity was reached by all sorted populations. This sequence originates from a young woman with type 1 diabetes. The sequenced sample consisted of central memory CD4+ T cells from blood. The chain joins TRBV15 to TRBJ2-7, with a weak D call TRBD2 (5 bases). DNA of the CDR3: TGTGCCACCAGCAGGAGGAGGCAGGCCTACGAGCAGTACTTC. This encodes CATSRRRQAYEQYF.